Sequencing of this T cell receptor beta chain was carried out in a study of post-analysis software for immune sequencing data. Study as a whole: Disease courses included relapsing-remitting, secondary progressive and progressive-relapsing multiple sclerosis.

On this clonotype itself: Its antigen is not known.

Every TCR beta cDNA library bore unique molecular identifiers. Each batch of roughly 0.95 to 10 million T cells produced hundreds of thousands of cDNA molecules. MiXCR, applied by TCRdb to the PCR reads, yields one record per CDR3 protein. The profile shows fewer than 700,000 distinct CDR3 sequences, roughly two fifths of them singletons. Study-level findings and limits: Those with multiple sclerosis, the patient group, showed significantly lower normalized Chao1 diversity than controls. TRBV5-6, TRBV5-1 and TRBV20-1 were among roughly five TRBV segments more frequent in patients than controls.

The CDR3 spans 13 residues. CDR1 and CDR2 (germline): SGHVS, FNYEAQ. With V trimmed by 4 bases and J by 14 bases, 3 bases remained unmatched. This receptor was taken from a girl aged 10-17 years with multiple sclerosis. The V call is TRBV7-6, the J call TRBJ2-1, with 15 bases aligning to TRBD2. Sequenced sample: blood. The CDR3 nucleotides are TGTGCCAGCAGCTCCGGGACTAGCGGGAGGAAGTTCTTC. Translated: CASSSGTSGRKFF.